This is a list of T cell receptor beta chains from one sample in a study of blood T cell repertoires in COVID-19. Sequenced by immunoSEQ multiplex PCR; TCRdb stores in-frame clones only, minus some. In the table there are some 150,000 clones, 85% of which are singletons. Sequences were obtained from PBMCs or T cells enriched from blood (not recorded which). The receptors stem from a woman aged 40 to 50 who had recovered from COVID-19. Each CDR3 is given with its conserved first and last residue. The D gene is left open where the match is weak. Some rows mark clone size as missing; the rest say once, few, many or name a class of expanded clone.

D	J	size	V	DNA	CDR3
TRBD2	TRBJ2-7	.	TRBV6-5	TGTGCCAGCAGTCGGACTAGCGGGGCGTACGAGCAGTACTTC	CASSRTSGAYEQYF
.	TRBJ1-1	once	TRBV5-4	TGTGCCAGCAGCTTGGGGACTGCTTTTGAAGCTTTCTTT	CASSLGTAFEAFF
TRBD1	TRBJ1-5	.	TRBV2	TGTGCCAGCAGTAAGGGACAGCAGTTAAATCAGCCCCAGCATTTT	CASSKGQQLNQPQHF
.	TRBJ2-5	.	TRBV24-1	TGTGCCACCAGTGATTCCGGGCGGGGGCCGCAAGAGACCCAGTACTTC	CATSDSGRGPQETQYF
TRBD2	TRBJ2-7	.	TRBV7-8	TGTGCCAGCAGCCAACGGACTAGCGGGAGGGTTTACGAGCAGTACTTC	CASSQRTSGRVYEQYF
.	TRBJ2-1	.	TRBV9	TGTGCCAGCAGCCCGGGCAATGAGCAGTTCTTC	CASSPGNEQFF
TRBD1	TRBJ1-5	.	TRBV4-1	TGCGCCAGCAGCCAAGAGACCAGGGACAGCTTTTCCCTTAGCAATCAGCCCCAGCATTTT	CASSQETRDSFSLSNQPQHF
.	TRBJ1-6	once	TRBV7-8	TGTGCCAGCAGCTTAGCGGGCGGAGGCAATTCACCCCTCCACTTT	CASSLAGGGNSPLHF
TRBD2	TRBJ2-3	.	TRBV9	TGTGCCAGCAGCGTAGGTGGAGCGGGAGATCCAGATACGCAGTATTTT	CASSVGGAGDPDTQYF
.	TRBJ2-5	.	TRBV9	TGTGCCAGCAGCGTAGCTACGGCAGGGACCCAGTACTTC	CASSVATAGTQYF
.	TRBJ1-1	.	TRBV30	TGTGCCTGGGCCAGACAGTATCCGAACACTGAAGCTTTCTTT	CAWARQYPNTEAFF
.	TRBJ2-5	.	TRBV29-1	TGCAGCGTTGATACCGACTGGGAGACCCAGTACTTC	CSVDTDWETQYF
TRBD1	TRBJ2-2	.	TRBV9	TGTGCCAGCAGCGTGGACAGGGTGGGCAAGGAGCTGTTTTTT	CASSVDRVGKELFF
TRBD1	TRBJ2-3	.	TRBV18	TGTGCCAGCTCACCAACAGGGGTCACAGATACGCAGTATTTT	CASSPTGVTDTQYF
TRBD1	TRBJ1-5	.	TRBV19	TGTGCCAGTGACACAGGGGACGCGAGCAATCAGCCCCAGCATTTT	CASDTGDASNQPQHF
.	TRBJ1-6	.	TRBV7-8	TGTGCCAGCACCCTCAAACAGAGCTCCTATAATTCACCCCTCCACTTT	CASTLKQSSYNSPLHF
.	TRBJ1-1	.	TRBV10-3	TGTGCCATCAGTGAGGCCCGAGTAGATAGGACAGATTCGAACACTGAAGCTTTCTTT	CAISEARVDRTDSNTEAFF
.	TRBJ2-7	.	TRBV12-3/TRBV12-4	TGTGCCAGCACCCGAGGGCCCTACGAGCAGTACTTC	CASTRGPYEQYF
.	TRBJ2-7	.	TRBV19	TGTGCCAGTAGTCTAACCCAATGGAGCGAGCAGTACTTC	CASSLTQWSEQYF
.	TRBJ2-7	few	TRBV2	TGTGCCAGCAGTGCGTCCAGCGGAGCGGGTTACGAGCAGTACTTC	CASSASSGAGYEQYF
.	TRBJ2-2	.	TRBV27	TGTGCCAGCAGGGTGCTACCTGATGGCGGGGAGCTGTTTTTT	CASRVLPDGGELFF
.	TRBJ1-1	.	TRBV4-1	TGCGCCAGCAGCCAAGATCTGGTCAGGGGATTTCCTGAAGCTTTCTTT	CASSQDLVRGFPEAFF